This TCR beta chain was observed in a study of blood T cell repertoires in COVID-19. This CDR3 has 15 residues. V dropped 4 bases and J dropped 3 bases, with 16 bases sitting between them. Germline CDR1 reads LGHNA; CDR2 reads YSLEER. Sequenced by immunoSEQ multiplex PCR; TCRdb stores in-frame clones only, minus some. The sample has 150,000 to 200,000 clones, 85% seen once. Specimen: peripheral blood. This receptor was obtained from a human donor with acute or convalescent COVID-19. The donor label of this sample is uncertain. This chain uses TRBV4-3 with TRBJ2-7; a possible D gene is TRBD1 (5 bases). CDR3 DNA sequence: TGCGCCAGCAGCCCAGGTTCGACAGCCCGCTACGAGCAGTACTTC. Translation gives CASSPGSTARYEQYF.